Below, 15 T cell receptor beta chains from the same sample are listed, as sequenced in a study of shared clonotypes between healthy human individuals. TCRdb's copy holds only in-frame clones and misses some; the assay was immunoSEQ multiplex PCR. This sample has roughly 530,000 clones; 90% to 97% occur once, and the top ten carry 0.06%. Sequencing input: naive CD4+ T cells sorted from blood. The subset denotes: CD45RA+ positively selected. Receptor source: a woman aged 25 to 45 in good health.

V and J are TRBV9 and TRBJ1-1; tentatively, D is TRBD1 (6 bases). With 0 bases removed from V and 1 base from J, the gap between germline ends came to 13 bases. The germline V gene has CDR1 SGDLS and CDR2 YYNGEE. The length of the CDR3 is 16 residues. Here the CDR3 DNA reads TGTGCCAGCAGCGTAGTAAGGGCAGGGGAGAACACTGAAGCTTTCTTT. This encodes CASSVVRAGENTEAFF.

This rearrangement joins TRBV9 to TRBJ2-2; D tentatively fits TRBD1 or TRBD2 (5 bases each). This CDR3 region has 19 residues. Trimming stripped 4 bases from V and 0 bases from J, with 22 bases between. CDR1 and CDR2 (germline): SGDLS, YYNGEE. The CDR3 is CASSTTRGVAQPNTGELFF. The CDR3 DNA is TGTGCCAGCAGCACTACCAGAGGGGTTGCGCAACCGAACACCGGGGAGCTGTTTTTT.

This chain uses TRBV2 with TRBJ2-1, with 11 bases that match TRBD2. This CDR3 contains 15 residues. The junction had 9 bases not matched to a gene; V was cut back by 6 bases and J by 8 bases. Germline loops: CDR1 SNHLY, CDR2 FYNNEI. The CDR3 coding sequence is TGTGCCAGCAGGACAACTAGCGGGAGTCTCGATGAGCAGTTCTTC. Protein product: CASRTTSGSLDEQFF.

Notes on this clone: Other DNA variants within this sample encode the same CDR3. The chain uses TRBV5-1 and TRBJ2-5; D remains ambiguous. V was shortened by 2 bases and J by 2 bases, with 7 bases between the two germline ends. CDR3 length: 13 amino acids. Germline assignment: CDR1 SGHRS and CDR2 YFSETQ. Here the CDR3 reads CASSFRAQETQYF. CDR3 DNA: TGCGCCAGCAGCTTTCGGGCTCAAGAGACCCAGTACTTC.

The rearrangement links TRBV18 to TRBJ1-1; the D gene is possibly TRBD1 (5 bases). Trimming stripped 1 base from V and 5 bases from J, with 11 bases between. CDR3 length equals 14 residues. Germline CDR1 is KGHSH and CDR2 is LQKENI. CDR3 bases: TGTGCCAGCTCACCACGCCCGGGGGAAACTGAAGCTTTCTTT. It translates to CASSPRPGETEAFF.

The chain is built from TRBV28 and TRBJ2-5; 7 bases map to TRBD1. There are 12 residues in the CDR3. Germline V CDR1 and CDR2: MDHEN, SYDVKM. Trimming cost V 6 bases and J 5 bases; bases outside gene matches: 3. The CDR3 loop is CASSARGETQYF. The CDR3 region has the DNA TGTGCCAGCAGCGCCAGGGGGGAGACCCAGTACTTC.

The V call is TRBV5-6, the J call TRBJ2-1, with D unclear. The CDR3 is 15 residues long. Germline CDR1 reads SGHDT; CDR2 reads YYEEEE. Between the trimmed V and J ends, which lost 1 base and 7 bases, there was a span of 15 bases. Here the CDR3 DNA reads TGTGCCAGCAGCTTGAGGATGGGTAGGTGGAATGAGCAGTTCTTC. This codes for CASSLRMGRWNEQFF.

This rearrangement joins TRBV25-1 to TRBJ1-5; no firm D call. The V end lost 3 bases, the J end lost 0 bases, and 6 bases lay between the germline ends. The CDR3 has 14 amino acids. Germline V gene lookup returns CDR1 MGHDK and CDR2 SYGVNS. The CDR3 DNA sequence: TGTGCCAGCAGTGACAGAGTTAGCAATCAGCCCCAGCATTTT. This translates into CASSDRVSNQPQHF.

The chain employs TRBV20-1 and TRBJ2-7; D is possibly TRBD1 (6 bases). From germline, CDR1 is DFQATT and CDR2 SNEGSKA (reference sequence). This CDR3 region has 11 residues. Trimming shortened V by 1 base and J by 11 bases, and 12 bases separated the two germline ends. CDR3 in amino acids: CSARVQGKEYF. Written as DNA, the CDR3 is TGCAGTGCTAGAGTACAGGGTAAAGAGTACTTC.

This clone occurred once. The chain links TRBV28 to TRBJ1-1; unclear D gene. The V gene's germline CDR1 is MDHEN and CDR2 SYDVKM. CDR3 size: 11 residues. With 3 bases removed from V and 11 bases from J, the gap between germline ends came to 10 bases. DNA for the CDR3: TGTGCCAGCAGTTTTAGAATGGGGGCTTTCTTT. Translation gives CASSFRMGAFF.

The V and J genes are TRBV4-2 and TRBJ1-1, with D maybe TRBD1 (5 bases). This CDR3 contains 15 residues. The germline V gene encodes CDR1 LGHNA and CDR2 YNFKEQ. The V and J ends lost 4 bases and 0 bases respectively, with 12 bases between them. CDR3 bases: TGTGCCAGCAGCCCAGAGGAGGGGATGAACACTGAAGCTTTCTTT. This gives the protein CASSPEEGMNTEAFF.

This chain uses TRBV18 with TRBJ1-5, with D uncertain. Trimming cost V 3 bases and J 4 bases, with 7 bases left between them. The CDR3 sequence is 13 residues long. Germline V lookup: CDR1 KGHSH, CDR2 LQKENI. The CDR3, as DNA: TGTGCCAGCTCACCGGCAAGGAATCAGCCCCAGCATTTT. Translated, it gives CASSPARNQPQHF.

This chain uses TRBV5-5 with TRBJ1-2; TRBD1 matches 8 bases. The V gene's germline CDR1 is SGHKS and CDR2 YYEKEE (reference sequence). The CDR3 covers 15 residues. V shed 0 bases, J shed 6 bases, and the junction held 7 bases outside the gene matches. The chain's CDR3 is CASSLDPQGENGYTF. The CDR3 DNA sequence: TGTGCCAGCAGCTTGGACCCACAGGGGGAGAATGGCTACACCTTC.

This chain uses TRBV2 with TRBJ2-3; D perhaps matches TRBD2 (5 bases). Trimming left V 7 bases short and J 15 bases short, with 20 bases between. The CDR3 is 12 residues long. Germline CDR1 SNHLY, CDR2 FYNNEI. In DNA form, the CDR3 reads TGTGCCAGCATCCTCGAAGAAACTAGGTGTTATTTT. Translating it yields CASILEETRCYF.

The chain joins TRBV4-1 to TRBJ1-5; 7 nucleotides line up with TRBD1. CDR1 and CDR2 from the germline V gene are MGHRA and YSYEKL. After removal of 3 bases from V and 0 bases from J, the junction contained 20 bases not matched to a gene. The CDR3 is made up of 21 amino acids. The CDR3, as DNA: TGCGCCAGCAGCCATGGGGCCGCAGGTTGCGAGGACAGGCTTAGCAATCAGCCCCAGCATTTT. Amino acid sequence: CASSHGAAGCEDRLSNQPQHF.